The 17 T cell receptor beta chains presented below share a single source sample, sequenced in a study of prognosis after radiotherapy for stage I lung cancer (dated by TCRdb to the early 2020s). Sequencing took place on an Illumina HiSeq 3000. Two rounds of multiplex PCR were performed to amplify the TCR beta CDR3 region from genomic DNA. In the first PCR round, primers specific to each TRBV and TRBJ gene were used, and the primer sequences were filed in Chinese patent CN105087789A. Starting from the raw public reads, TCRdb applied fastp trimming at Q25, assembled clones with MiXCR and retained in-frame beta chains. Each CDR3 protein appears once, grouped with its most common genes and DNA. For this sample there are fewer than 50,000 distinct CDR3 sequences; 24% appear just once. The ten top clones hold less than 30% of the sample. The sample in question was PBMCs, obtained before or after stereotactic body radiation therapy (not recorded which). The receptor set was obtained from a donor at least 50 years old with non-small cell lung cancer.

The chain links TRBV12-3 or TRBV12-4 to TRBJ2-3, with TRBD2 matching 10 bases. CDR3 length: 16 amino acids. J lost 6 bases, V lost 5 bases, and 11 bases had no gene match. The CDR3 bases are TGTGCCAGCAGTCCGAACGTGCTAGCGGGGGTGGATACGCAGTATTTT. It translates to CASSPNVLAGVDTQYF.

This clonotype was found many times. The chain employs TRBV28 and TRBJ2-2; 11 bases agree with TRBD2. Germline V CDR1 and CDR2: MDHEN, SYDVKM. The CDR3 totals 16 residues. J lost 9 bases, V lost 4 bases, and 10 bases had no gene match. The CDR3: CASSSLAGGALRELFF. DNA for the CDR3: TGTGCCAGCAGTTCTTTAGCGGGAGGGGCTCTTAGGGAGCTGTTTTTT.

This clonotype was seen at least ten times. The rearrangement uses TRBV19 and TRBJ1-2; 9 bases match TRBD1. Germline-derived CDR1 and CDR2 are LNHDA and SQIVND (reference sequence). J lost 4 bases, V lost 7 bases, and 7 bases had no gene match. The CDR3 has 14 residues. CDR3 loop: CASTSGQGLYGYTF. CDR3 sequence (DNA): TGTGCCAGTACCTCGGGACAGGGTCTCTATGGCTACACCTTC.

Details on this clonotype: One end of the junction is discordant with germline, which a read error may explain. This sequence joins TRBV5-1 and TRBJ2-2; D gene ambiguous. The CDR3 has 15 amino acids. From germline, CDR1 is SGHRS and CDR2 YFSETQ. The CDR3 DNA reads as TGCGCAAGCAGCTCCTTCGGAGCGAAAACCGGGGAGCTGTTTTTT. It specifies CASSSFGAKTGELFF.

On this clonotype: A far larger clone is only one base removed, so a read error is likely. CDR3 DNA: TGTGCCAGCAGTTACCAGGGGGCGCGGAACACTGAAGCTTCCTTT. Translated: CASSYQGARNTEASF. The gene calls are TRBV6-5 and TRBJ1-1, with TRBD1 matching over 8 bases. Per germline, CDR1 MNHEY and CDR2 SVGAGI. This CDR3 is 15 amino acids long.

As to this clonotype: Possible read error: a much larger clone is one base away. The CDR3 loop is CASSFQINQLQHF. The CDR3 DNA reads TGTGCCAGCAGTTTTCAGATAAATCAGCTCCAGCATTTT. V usage is TRBV12-3 or TRBV12-4 and J usage is TRBJ1-5; no definite D call. The CDR3 loop spans 13 amino acids.

The chain uses TRBV5-1 and TRBJ2-1; D might be TRBD1 (6 bases). V was shortened by 1 base and J by 0 bases, with 11 bases between the two germline ends. There are 16 residues in the CDR3. Per the germline V gene, CDR1 is SGHRS and CDR2 is YFSETQ. The chain's CDR3 is CASSLQQGNSYNEQFF. DNA of the CDR3: TGCGCCAGCAGCTTGCAACAGGGCAACTCCTACAATGAGCAGTTCTTC.

Many counts were recorded for this clonotype. The chain recombines TRBV2 with TRBJ1-3; D unclear. Trimming removed 2 bases at V and 0 bases at J, with 5 bases between. The CDR3 sequence is 14 residues long. Germline lookup yields CDR1 SNHLY and CDR2 FYNNEI. The CDR3 here is CASSEQSSGNTIYF. The CDR3 nucleotides are TGTGCCAGCAGTGAACAGAGCTCTGGAAACACCATATATTTT.

In its sample, this clonotype was seen many times. The rearrangement uses TRBV9 and TRBJ2-1, with unresolved D. This CDR3 region has 13 residues. Germline V CDR1 and CDR2: SGDLS, YYNGEE. The germline V and J ends were trimmed by 0 bases and 6 bases, with 7 bases remaining between them. The CDR3 is CASSVGWANEQFF. The CDR3 nucleotides read TGTGCCAGCAGCGTAGGTTGGGCCAATGAGCAGTTCTTC. Filled out from reference TRBV9 and TRBJ2-1, the complete variable domain reads DSGVTQTPKHLITATGQRVTLRCSPRSGDLSVYWYQQSLDQGLQFLIQYYNGEERAKGNILERFSAQQFPDLHSELNLSSLELGDSALYFCASSVGWANEQFFGPGTRLTVL.

This rearrangement joins TRBV2 to TRBJ1-1; D might be TRBD1 (5 bases). Trimming took 8 bases from V and 4 from J, leaving 17 bases between them. The germline CDR1 and CDR2 sequences are SNHLY and FYNNEI. This CDR3 region has 14 residues. The CDR3 DNA reads TGTGCCAGCCGGGGGGTGGGGGAGTTCACTGAAGCTTTCTTT. This codes for CASRGVGEFTEAFF. The complete variable domain, with remaining parts taken from reference TRBV2 and TRBJ1-1, reads EPEVTQTPSHQVTQMGQEVILRCVPISNHLYFYWYRQILGQKVEFLVSFYNNEISEKSEIFDDQFSVERPDGSNFTLKIRSTKLEDSAMYFCASRGVGEFTEAFFGQGTRLTVV.

In its sample, this clonotype was seen many times. This rearrangement joins TRBV19 to TRBJ2-1, with D possibly TRBD1 on 6 matching bases. V was pared by 5 bases and J by 5 bases, with 19 bases between. From germline, CDR1 is LNHDA and CDR2 SQIVND (reference sequence). There are 16 residues in the CDR3. CDR3 sequence reads: CASSSKAGVFDNEQFF. The CDR3 DNA follows: TGTGCCAGTAGTTCAAAGGCAGGGGTGTTCGACAATGAGCAGTTCTTC.

There are many counts of this clonotype. V is TRBV11-2 and J is TRBJ2-7, with TRBD1 identical over 10 bases. This CDR3 is built from 17 residues. V trimming: 5 bases; J trimming: 6 bases; junction bases outside the gene matches: 16. Germline V CDR1 and CDR2: SGHAT, FQNNGV. The DNA for the CDR3 is TGTGCCAGCAGCGACGTGGGTACCGGGACAGGGGCGTCCGAGCAGTACTTC. Encoded protein: CASSDVGTGTGASEQYF.

Turning to this clonotype: The junction departs from the called germline gene at one end, perhaps through a read error. The J gene is TRBJ1-5, the V gene TRBV28, with a weak D call TRBD1 (5 bases). The CDR3 totals 14 residues. CDR1 is MDHEN and CDR2 is SYDVKM in the germline V gene. The CDR3 here is CASSLGAKNRPQHF. The CDR3 DNA is TGTGCCAGCAGCTTAGGGGCCAAGAATCGGCCCCAGCATTTT.

Ten or more counts support this clonotype. The chain joins TRBV14 to TRBJ1-4; D unresolved. Trimming removed 1 base from V and 13 bases from J, with 19 bases in between. Germline CDR1 reads SGHDN; CDR2 reads FVKESK. This CDR3 region has 15 residues. In DNA, the CDR3 is TGTGCCAGCAGCCAAGGACGAGGGCAGTCTGTTAGACTGTTTTTT. Amino acid sequence: CASSQGRGQSVRLFF. The full variable domain, its missing parts supplied by reference TRBV14 and TRBJ1-4, is EAGVTQFPSHSVIEKGQTVTLRCDPISGHDNLYWYRRVMGKEIKFLLHFVKESKQDESGMPNNRFLAERTGGTYSTLKVQPAELEDSGVYFCASSQGRGQSVRLFFGSGTQLSVL.

This clonotype was counted at least ten times. The V gene is TRBV5-1, the J gene TRBJ2-2; maybe TRBD2 (6 bases). Trimming left V 3 bases short and J 4 bases short, with 13 bases between. Per the germline V gene, CDR1 is SGHRS and CDR2 is YFSETQ. The CDR3 totals 15 residues. The CDR3 here is CASSYAGTFTGELFF. The CDR3, as DNA: TGCGCCAGCAGCTACGCCGGGACTTTCACCGGGGAGCTGTTTTTT.

This clonotype was recorded many times. V gene TRBV7-9 combines with J gene TRBJ1-4; TRBD1 matches at 11 bases. The V segment lost 5 bases and the J segment 5 bases; nucleotides outside the gene matches: 7. The germline CDR1 and CDR2 sequences are SEHNR and FQNEAQ (reference sequence). The CDR3 runs to 16 residues. CDR3 residues: CASSRLGTGGNEKLFF. The CDR3, as DNA: TGTGCCAGCAGCAGACTCGGGACAGGGGGGAATGAAAAACTGTTTTTT.

This clonotype was seen ten or more times. The chain carries TRBV6-1 and TRBJ1-3, with TRBD1 matching 8 bases. After removal of 6 bases from V and 4 bases from J, the junction contained 8 bases not matched to a gene. CDR3 length: 15 amino acids. Germline CDR1 MNHNS, CDR2 SASEGT. The CDR3 reads CASRHGQGRGNTIYF. The CDR3, as DNA: TGTGCCAGCAGACACGGACAGGGCCGCGGAAACACCATATATTTT.